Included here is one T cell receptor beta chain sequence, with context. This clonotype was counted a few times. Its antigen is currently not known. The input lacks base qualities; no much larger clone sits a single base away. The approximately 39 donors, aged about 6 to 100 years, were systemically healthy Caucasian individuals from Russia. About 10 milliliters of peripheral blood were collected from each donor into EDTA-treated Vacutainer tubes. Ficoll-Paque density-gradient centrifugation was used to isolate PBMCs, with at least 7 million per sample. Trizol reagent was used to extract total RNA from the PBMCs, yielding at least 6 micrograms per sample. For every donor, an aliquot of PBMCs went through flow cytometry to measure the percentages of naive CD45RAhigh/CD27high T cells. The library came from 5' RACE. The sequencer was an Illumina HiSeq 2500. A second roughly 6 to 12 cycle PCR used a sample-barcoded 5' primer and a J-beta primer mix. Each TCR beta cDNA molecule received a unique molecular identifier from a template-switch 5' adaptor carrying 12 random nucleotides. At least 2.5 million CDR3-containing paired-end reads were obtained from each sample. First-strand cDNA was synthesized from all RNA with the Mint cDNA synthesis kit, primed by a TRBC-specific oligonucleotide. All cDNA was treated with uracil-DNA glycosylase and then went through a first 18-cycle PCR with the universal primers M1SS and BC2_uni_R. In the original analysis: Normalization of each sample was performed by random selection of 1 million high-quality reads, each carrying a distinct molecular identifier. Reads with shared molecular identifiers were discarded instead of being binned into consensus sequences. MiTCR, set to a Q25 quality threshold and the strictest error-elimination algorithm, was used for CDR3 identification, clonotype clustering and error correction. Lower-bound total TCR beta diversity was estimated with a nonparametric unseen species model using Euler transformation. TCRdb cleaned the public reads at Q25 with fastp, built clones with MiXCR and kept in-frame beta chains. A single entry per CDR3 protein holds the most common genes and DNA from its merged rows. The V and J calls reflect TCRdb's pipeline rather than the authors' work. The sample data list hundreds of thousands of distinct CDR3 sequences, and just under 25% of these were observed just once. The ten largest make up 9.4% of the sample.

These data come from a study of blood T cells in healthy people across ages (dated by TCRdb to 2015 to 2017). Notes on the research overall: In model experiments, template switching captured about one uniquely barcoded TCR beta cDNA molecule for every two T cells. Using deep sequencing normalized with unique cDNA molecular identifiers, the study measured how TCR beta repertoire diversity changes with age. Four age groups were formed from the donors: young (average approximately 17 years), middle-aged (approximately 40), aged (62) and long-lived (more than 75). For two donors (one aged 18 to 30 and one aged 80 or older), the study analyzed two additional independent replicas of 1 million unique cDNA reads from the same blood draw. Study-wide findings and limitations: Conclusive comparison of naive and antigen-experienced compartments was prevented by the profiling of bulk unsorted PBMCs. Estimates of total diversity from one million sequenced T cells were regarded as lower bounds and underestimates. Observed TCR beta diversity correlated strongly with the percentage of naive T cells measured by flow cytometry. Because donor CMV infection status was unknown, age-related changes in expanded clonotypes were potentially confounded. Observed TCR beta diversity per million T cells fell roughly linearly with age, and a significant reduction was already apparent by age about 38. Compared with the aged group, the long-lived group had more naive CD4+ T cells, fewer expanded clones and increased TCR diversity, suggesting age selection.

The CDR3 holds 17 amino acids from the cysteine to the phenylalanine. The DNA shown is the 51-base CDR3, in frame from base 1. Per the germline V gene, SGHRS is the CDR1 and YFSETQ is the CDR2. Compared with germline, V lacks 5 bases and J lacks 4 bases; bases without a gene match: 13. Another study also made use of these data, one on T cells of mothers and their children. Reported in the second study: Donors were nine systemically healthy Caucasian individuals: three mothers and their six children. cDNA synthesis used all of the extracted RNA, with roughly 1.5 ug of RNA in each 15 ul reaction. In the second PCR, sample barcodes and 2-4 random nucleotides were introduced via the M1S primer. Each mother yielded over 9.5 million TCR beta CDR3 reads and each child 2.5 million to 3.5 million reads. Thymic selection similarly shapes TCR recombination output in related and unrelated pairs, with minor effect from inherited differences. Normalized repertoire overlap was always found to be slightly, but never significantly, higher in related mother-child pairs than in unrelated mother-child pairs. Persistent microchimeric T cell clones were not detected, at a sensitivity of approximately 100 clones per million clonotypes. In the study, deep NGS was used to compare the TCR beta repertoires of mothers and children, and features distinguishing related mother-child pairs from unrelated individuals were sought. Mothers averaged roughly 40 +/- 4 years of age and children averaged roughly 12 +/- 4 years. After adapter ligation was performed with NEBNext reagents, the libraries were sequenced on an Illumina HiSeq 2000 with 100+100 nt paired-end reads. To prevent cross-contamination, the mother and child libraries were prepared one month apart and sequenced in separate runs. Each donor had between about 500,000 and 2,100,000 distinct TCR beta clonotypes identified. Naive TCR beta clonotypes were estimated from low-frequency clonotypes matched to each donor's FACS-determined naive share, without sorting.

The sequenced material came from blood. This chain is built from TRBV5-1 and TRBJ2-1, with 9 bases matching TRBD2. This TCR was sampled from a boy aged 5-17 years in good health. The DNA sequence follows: TGCGCCAGCAGTTACGGTCGACTAGCGGAAAGATACAATGAGCAGTTCTTC. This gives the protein CASSYGRLAERYNEQFF.